The T cell receptor beta chain under discussion was sequenced for a study of blood T cell repertoires in COVID-19. On the study more broadly: The United States, Italy and Spain supplied acute and convalescent COVID-19 samples. PBMCs, B-cell-depleted T cells, or T cells provided the cDNA or gDNA that made up the material.

In the original processing: Reference gene primer amplification yielded estimated nucleated cell counts. Repertoires were generated with immunoSEQ multiplex PCR, while TCRdb's copy carries only in-frame clones and drops some. V and J calls plus clone size are reproduced from that table; the DNA served to infer D and trimming. The profile shows approximately 160,000 clones, 84% of them singletons. The CDR3 runs 13 residues. The V gene lost 8 bases and the J gene lost 1 base, with 11 bases spanning the gap. Germline V gene data show CDR1 as LNHDA and CDR2 as SQIVND (reference sequence). This clonotype was obtained from a man in his forties who had recovered from COVID-19. The chain links TRBV19 to TRBJ1-1, with a possible D match to TRBD1 (5 bases). Sequencing was done on a sample of peripheral blood. CDR3 sequence: CASESRENTEAFF. CDR3 DNA sequence: TGTGCCAGTGAATCCAGGGAGAACACTGAAGCTTTCTTT.